The rows below give T cell receptor beta chains drawn from one sample of a study of molecular identifiers for immune sequencing clone quantification. Each CDR3 protein is one row after TCRdb ran MiXCR on the PCR reads. In the table there are 80,000 to 130,000 distinct CDR3 sequences, 36% of which are singletons. Sequenced input: naive CD8+ T cells from blood, with Jurkat cell RNA spiked in. The source is a human donor in good health. Some libraries in this study had Jurkat cell RNA spiked in. The CDR3 runs from the conserved cysteine through the conserved F or W. D genes are given only for firm matches. Some rows mark clone size as missing; the rest say once, few, many or name a class of expanded clone.

CDR3 DNA | CDR3 protein | J gene | V gene | clone size | D gene
TGTGCCACCATGCCTCTCGGTGGAAGTCAGCCCCAGCATTTT | CATMPLGGSQPQHF | TRBJ1-5 | TRBV12-3/TRBV12-4 | many | -
TGCGCCAGCAGCTTCCACAGGGGCGCGAACACCGGGGAGCTGTTTTTT | CASSFHRGANTGELFF | TRBJ2-2 | TRBV5-1 | many | TRBD1
TGTGCCATCAGTCAGGCCGCCCTGATGGCTGTCTTT | CAISQAALMAVF | TRBJ1-1 | TRBV10-3 | - | -
TGTGCCAGCAGTGAAGCGCAGGGTTTTGGGACTGGCTACACCTTC | CASSEAQGFGTGYTF | TRBJ1-2 | TRBV6-1 | few | -
TGTGCCAGCAGTTTTGACAGGGTCCTGGGCAATCAGCCCCAGCATTTT | CASSFDRVLGNQPQHF | TRBJ1-5 | TRBV7-8 | many | TRBD1
TGTGCCAGCAGTCCCCTAGCGACTGGGGAGCTGTTTTTT | CASSPLATGELFF | TRBJ2-2 | TRBV6-4 | - | -
TGTGCCAGCACCCAACATCCCGGGAGCCTATACGAGCAGTACTTC | CASTQHPGSLYEQYF | TRBJ2-7 | TRBV6-2/TRBV6-3 | many | -
TGTGCCAGCAGGGTTGACACTGAAGCTTTCTTT | CASRVDTEAFF | TRBJ1-1 | TRBV5-4 | few | -
TGTGCCAGTAGCAGAGGCAATCAGCCCCAGCATTTT | CASSRGNQPQHF | TRBJ1-5 | TRBV19 | many | -
TGTGCCAGCAGTATAAGACAGGCCCGAGGTGATAGCAATCAGCCCCAGCATTTT | CASSIRQARGDSNQPQHF | TRBJ1-5 | TRBV28 | many | -
TGCAGTGCTAGGGCGAGCTGGAATGAGCAGTTCTTC | CSARASWNEQFF | TRBJ2-1 | TRBV20-1 | few | -
TGTGCCACGGCCCCAACCCGGGACAGGGTTCGAGATACGCAGAATTTT | CATAPTRDRVRDTQNF | TRBJ2-3 | TRBV10-3 | - | TRBD1
TGTGCCAGCAGCGGGACCGAATTAGAAGCTTTCTTT | CASSGTELEAFF | TRBJ1-1 | TRBV9 | few | -
TGTGCCAGCAGCGCAGGGGGAAAACTGTTTTTT | CASSAGGKLFF | TRBJ1-4 | TRBV5-4 | many | TRBD1
TGTGCCAGCAGTTTCTCCAGTCCTCCCTCCGAGATCCAGTACTTC | CASSFSSPPSEIQYF | TRBJ2-5 | TRBV28 | few | -
TGTGCCAGCAGCGTAGTGGGAGGCCCACGGGGACAGGTGGCTGGGGCCAACGTCCTGACTTTC | CASSVVGGPRGQVAGANVLTF | TRBJ2-6 | TRBV9 | few | TRBD1
TGTGCCAGCAGCGTAGAGTGGGCGGATAGCACAGATACGCAGTATTTT | CASSVEWADSTDTQYF | TRBJ2-3 | TRBV9 | few | -
TGTGCCAGCAGCTTAGGTGCGCCTAGAGGGTACGAGCAGTACTTC | CASSLGAPRGYEQYF | TRBJ2-7 | TRBV7-9 | few | -
TGCGCCAGCAGTCCACCCTCGGGGGCCCCAGATACGCAGTATTTT | CASSPPSGAPDTQYF | TRBJ2-3 | TRBV4-3 | few | -
TGCAGTGCTAAGGTCTCGCTGACGAGGGGCACCGGGGAGCTGTTTTTT | CSAKVSLTRGTGELFF | TRBJ2-2 | TRBV20-1 | few | -
TGTGCCAGCAGTCAGACAGGGGGCGAGCAGTACTTC | CASSQTGGEQYF | TRBJ2-7 | TRBV12-3/TRBV12-4 | few | TRBD1
TGTGCCAGCAGTTACGAGGCATGTGGCTACGAGCAGTACTTC | CASSYEACGYEQYF | TRBJ2-7 | TRBV6-5 | - | -
TGCAGTGCCCCCCCCGTGCCTAGCGGCCACTACGAGCAGTACTTC | CSAPPVPSGHYEQYF | TRBJ2-7 | TRBV20-1 | - | TRBD2
TGTGCCAGCAGCTCCGGGACTAGTCCTGTGCAGTTCTTC | CASSSGTSPVQFF | TRBJ2-1 | TRBV7-6 | few | TRBD2
TGTGCCACCAGCCCCCAGGTAGCGGGAGTGGAGACCCAGTACTTC | CATSPQVAGVETQYF | TRBJ2-5 | TRBV24-1 | few | TRBD2
TGTGCCATCAGCTTAGATTTGGTAGATACGCAGTATTTT | CAISLDLVDTQYF | TRBJ2-3 | TRBV11-2 | - | -
TGCAGCGTTGAGGGGACAGGGGTCACAGATACGCAGTATTTT | CSVEGTGVTDTQYF | TRBJ2-3 | TRBV29-1 | many | TRBD1
TGTGCCAGCAGCCTTTCGGGATGGTTCTACAATGAGCAGTTCTTC | CASSLSGWFYNEQFF | TRBJ2-1 | TRBV14 | - | -
TGTGCCAGCAGCCCGGGACTAGCAGCCACAGATACGCAGTATTTT | CASSPGLAATDTQYF | TRBJ2-3 | TRBV13 | many | TRBD2
TGTGCCAGCAGCTTGGGCTGGCTAAGTACCGGGGAGCTGTTTTTT | CASSLGWLSTGELFF | TRBJ2-2 | TRBV5-6 | few | -
TGTGCCAGTAGTCTTAGCGACTACACCGGGGAGCTGTTTTTT | CASSLSDYTGELFF | TRBJ2-2 | TRBV19 | few | -
TGTGCCAGCAGCCTGTGGGGGGCTGGAGAGACCCAGTACTTC | CASSLWGAGETQYF | TRBJ2-5 | TRBV27 | few | -
TGTGCCAGCAGTAAGTCCCATACGCAGTATTTT | CASSKSHTQYF | TRBJ2-3 | TRBV5-4 | many | -
TGTGCCAGCAGATCCAGAGGACTACCCACAGATACGCAGTATTTT | CASRSRGLPTDTQYF | TRBJ2-3 | TRBV12-3/TRBV12-4 | - | -
TGTGCCAGCAGTTATGGGGAGCGGGAGGGAGGAGATACGCAGTATTTT | CASSYGEREGGDTQYF | TRBJ2-3 | TRBV6-9 | few | TRBD2